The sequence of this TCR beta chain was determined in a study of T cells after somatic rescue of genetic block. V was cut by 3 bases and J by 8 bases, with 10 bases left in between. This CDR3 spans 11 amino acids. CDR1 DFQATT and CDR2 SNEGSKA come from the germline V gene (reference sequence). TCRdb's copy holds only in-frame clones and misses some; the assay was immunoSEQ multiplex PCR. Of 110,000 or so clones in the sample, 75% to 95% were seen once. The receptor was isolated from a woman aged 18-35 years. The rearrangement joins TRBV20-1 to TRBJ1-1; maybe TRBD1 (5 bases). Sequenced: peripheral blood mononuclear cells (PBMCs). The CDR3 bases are TGCAGTGCTAGTATCACAGGAGAAGCTTTCTTT. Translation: CSASITGEAFF.